This TCR beta chain was captured by sequencing in a study of radiotherapy plus CTLA-4 blockade in lung cancer. Study as a whole: More than 15% of enrolled patients responded objectively, and 25% to 40% had disease control.

Study outcomes and limitations: Reported findings show early blood T cell clone dynamics, with interferon-beta, best predicted response.

Some clones are missing from TCRdb's copy, which holds only in-frame ones; the method was immunoSEQ multiplex PCR. This table has about 110,000 clones, roughly 77% appearing once. As concerns this clone: Its cognate antigen is unknown.

This receptor was obtained from a human donor with non-small cell lung cancer that progressed on radiotherapy plus ipilimumab. Some clones in this sample may be carry-over from other donors' samples. Sequences were derived from peripheral blood, sampled from a patient treated with radiotherapy plus ipilimumab.

The CDR3 protein is CASSLQGPADTQYF. The DNA of the CDR3 is TGTGCCAGCAGCTTGCAGGGGCCGGCAGATACGCAGTATTTT. The V gene is TRBV5-4, the J gene TRBJ2-3, with a possible D match to TRBD1 (6 bases). The CDR3 extends over 14 amino acids. Trimming pared 1 base from V and 4 bases from J, leaving 10 bases between. The germline V gene has CDR1 SGHNT and CDR2 YYREEE (reference sequence).